This is a list of T cell receptor beta chains from one sample in a study of CD8+CD57+ T cells in acquired aplastic anemia. MiXCR was run by TCRdb on the reads, yielding one entry per CDR3 protein. Of about 190,000 distinct CDR3 sequences in the sample, 54% were seen once. The sequencing sample was made of sorted CD4+, CD8+, or CD8+CD57+ T cells (not recorded which) from PBMCs. The receptors were sampled from a human donor in good health, serving as a control. CDR3s include the opening cysteine and the closing phenylalanine or tryptophan. Fields, in order: clone size, V gene, D gene, J gene, CDR3 protein, CDR3 DNA. A D gene is named only where the DNA matches it firmly. Expanded clones get a size class; other rows say once, few or many, or leave the size out.

many	TRBV20-1	-	TRBJ2-7	CSARDRIPPYEQYF	TGCAGTGCTAGAGATAGGATTCCACCCTACGAGCAGTACTTC
-	TRBV7-9	TRBD1	TRBJ1-2	CASSVYTGGEGYTF	TGTGCCAGCTCAGTCTACACAGGGGGCGAAGGCTACACCTTC
many	TRBV7-3	-	TRBJ2-7	CASSAGPGAEGYEQYF	TGTGCCAGCAGCGCAGGGCCAGGGGCCGAGGGTTACGAGCAGTACTTC
-	TRBV19	-	TRBJ1-5	CASSSRDQPQHF	TGTGCCAGTAGTAGTAGGGATCAGCCCCAGCATTTT
many	TRBV15	-	TRBJ1-2	CATSRDYGGAYGYTF	TGTGCCACCAGCAGAGATTACGGGGGGGCATATGGCTACACCTTC
-	TRBV20-1	TRBD2	TRBJ2-7	CSARRGISYEQYF	TGCAGTGCTAGGCGGGGGATCTCCTACGAGCAGTACTTC
many	TRBV20-1	-	TRBJ1-1	CSAEGSEAFF	TGCAGTGCGGAAGGGTCTGAAGCTTTCTTT
-	TRBV11-2	TRBD1	TRBJ2-3	CASSEGQGFTDTQYF	TGTGCCAGCAGCGAAGGACAGGGGTTCACAGATACGCAGTATTTT
many	TRBV24-1	TRBD1	TRBJ2-7	CATSEGTGDYEQYF	TGTGCCACCAGTGAAGGGACAGGGGACTACGAGCAGTACTTC
many	TRBV5-8	TRBD1	TRBJ1-2	CASPRQGALPTNYGYTF	TGTGCCAGCCCTAGGCAGGGGGCTTTGCCTACTAACTATGGCTACACCTTC
many	TRBV24-1	-	TRBJ1-2	CATSVPGSGYTF	TGTGCCACCAGTGTCCCAGGGTCGGGCTACACCTTC
-	TRBV10-3	TRBD1	TRBJ2-7	CATLRDPGTGVSYEQYF	TGTGCCACGCTGAGAGACCCCGGGACAGGGGTCTCCTACGAGCAGTACTTC
once	TRBV12-3/TRBV12-4	-	TRBJ2-3	CASRNTGRAGDTQYF	TGTGCCAGCAGAAACACAGGGCGGGCCGGGGATACGCAGTATTTT
-	TRBV20-1	TRBD1	TRBJ1-2	CSSKTGGVNGYTF	TGCAGTTCAAAGACAGGGGGCGTCAATGGCTACACCTTC
many	TRBV2	-	TRBJ1-4	CASREQAQGNEKLFF	TGTGCCAGCAGGGAACAGGCGCAGGGTAATGAAAAACTGTTTTTT
-	TRBV29-1	TRBD1	TRBJ1-1	CSVEDTDRGRRREAFF	TGCAGCGTTGAAGATACGGACAGGGGGCGGCGGAGGGAAGCTTTCTTT
-	TRBV7-7	-	TRBJ2-5	CASSSGGSEETQYF	TGTGCTAGCAGCAGTGGGGGTTCGGAAGAGACCCAGTACTTC
-	TRBV20-1	TRBD1	TRBJ1-2	CSARGILDRGGYTF	TGCAGTGCTAGAGGTATATTGGACAGGGGTGGCTACACCTTC
few	TRBV7-2	TRBD2	TRBJ2-1	CASSSLLSGGGDYNEQFF	TGTGCCAGCAGCTCCCTATTGTCCGGGGGGGGGGACTACAATGAGCAGTTCTTC
many	TRBV5-4	-	TRBJ2-4	CASSPGSAKNIQYF	TGTGCCAGCAGTCCAGGTTCGGCCAAAAACATTCAGTACTTC
many	TRBV6-1	-	TRBJ2-6	CASSEHSSGANVLTF	TGTGCCAGCAGTGAACACAGCTCTGGGGCCAACGTCCTGACTTTC
many	TRBV7-3	TRBD2	TRBJ2-1	CASSVTSGGYEQFF	TGTGCCAGCAGCGTGACTAGCGGGGGCTATGAGCAGTTCTTC
many	TRBV6-5	-	TRBJ1-1	CASKPGAYTEAFF	TGTGCCAGCAAACCAGGGGCTTATACTGAAGCTTTCTTT
once	TRBV5-1	-	TRBJ1-1	CASSLGTELEAFF	TGCGCCAGCAGCTTGGGGACAGAGCTTGAAGCTTTCTTT
few	TRBV29-1	-	TRBJ1-1	CSGQTTSGTEAFF	TGCAGCGGACAAACCACTTCGGGCACTGAAGCTTTCTTT
once	TRBV2	-	TRBJ1-1	CASNLGQLNTEAFF	TGTGCCAGCAATCTAGGCCAGTTGAACACTGAAGCTTTCTTT
many	TRBV7-2	-	TRBJ2-6	CASSKLRQDKAGANVLTF	TGTGCCAGCAGCAAACTAAGACAGGATAAGGCTGGGGCCAACGTCCTGACTTTC
-	TRBV10-2	-	TRBJ2-3	CASRQEPTDTQYF	TGCGCCAGCCGCCAGGAGCCCACAGATACGCAGTATTTT
-	TRBV3-1	-	TRBJ2-2	CASNRRGSYTGELFF	TGTGCCAGCAACCGACGGGGGTCATACACCGGGGAGCTGTTTTTT
-	TRBV6-2/TRBV6-3	TRBD1	TRBJ2-6	CASSYSRGRTASGANVLTF	TGTGCCAGCAGTTACTCGAGGGGGCGGACAGCCTCTGGGGCCAACGTCCTGACTTTC
-	TRBV15	TRBD2	TRBJ2-5	CATSRDSGETQYF	TGTGCCACCAGCAGAGATAGCGGGGAGACCCAGTACTTC
-	TRBV7-9	TRBD2	TRBJ2-7	CASSDLTSGNREQYF	TGTGCCAGCAGTGATTTGACTAGCGGGAACCGCGAGCAGTACTTC
few	TRBV19	-	TRBJ1-1	CASGFVGVTEAFF	TGTGCCAGTGGGTTCGTGGGAGTCACTGAAGCTTTCTTT
many	TRBV6-1	TRBD1	TRBJ1-2	CASSGTGAGYTF	TGTGCCAGCAGCGGGACAGGGGCTGGCTACACCTTC
-	TRBV7-2	-	TRBJ2-3	CASAGTGIADTQYF	TGTGCCAGCGCCGGGACGGGGATCGCAGATACGCAGTATTTT
-	TRBV29-1	TRBD2	TRBJ2-3	CSVEGASGGTQYF	TGCAGCGTTGAAGGAGCTAGCGGTGGTACGCAGTATTTT
many	TRBV4-2	TRBD2	TRBJ2-5	CASSQGRVIAGAQETQYF	TGTGCCAGCAGCCAAGGAAGGGTCATAGCGGGGGCGCAAGAGACCCAGTACTTC
few	TRBV6-2/TRBV6-3	TRBD1	TRBJ1-1	CASSYSIVKTGMNTEAFF	TGTGCCAGCAGTTACTCGATTGTGAAGACAGGGATGAACACTGAAGCTTTCTTT
many	TRBV5-1	TRBD2	TRBJ2-7	CASSTTIGLAGGFPYEQYF	TGCGCCAGCAGCACTACCATCGGACTAGCGGGGGGGTTCCCCTACGAGCAGTACTTC
-	TRBV12-3/TRBV12-4	-	TRBJ1-2	CASSLGRGAYTF	TGTGCCAGCAGTTTAGGGAGGGGGGCCTACACCTTC
-	TRBV11-2	-	TRBJ1-5	CASSLEEGQPQHF	TGTGCCAGCAGCTTAGAGGAAGGACAGCCCCAGCATTTT
few	TRBV20-1	-	TRBJ2-5	CSANEGGGGAETQYF	TGCAGTGCCAACGAAGGGGGGGGAGGGGCAGAGACCCAGTACTTC
-	TRBV25-1	-	TRBJ1-6	CASSEGQGGYNSPLHF	TGTGCCAGCAGTGAGGGGCAGGGAGGCTATAATTCACCCCTCCACTTT
-	TRBV2	-	TRBJ2-3	CASGERASTDTQYF	TGTGCCAGCGGGGAGAGGGCAAGCACAGATACGCAGTATTTT
-	TRBV19	-	TRBJ2-1	CASSIAGVWGQFF	TGTGCCAGTAGTATAGCAGGCGTCTGGGGGCAGTTCTTC
many	TRBV7-8	-	TRBJ2-1	CASTDRTAPPYNEQFF	TGTGCCAGCACCGATAGGACAGCCCCGCCCTACAATGAGCAGTTCTTC
-	TRBV15	-	TRBJ2-3	CATSRDRDGASTDTQYF	TGTGCCACCAGCAGAGATAGAGACGGGGCTAGCACAGATACGCAGTATTTT
few	TRBV6-2/TRBV6-3	TRBD2	TRBJ2-7	CASSSIGGGSTYEQYF	TGTGCCAGCAGTTCCATTGGCGGGGGGTCCACCTACGAGCAGTACTTC
few	TRBV5-6	TRBD1	TRBJ1-2	CASSPGTGGYGYTF	TGTGCCAGCAGCCCCGGGACAGGGGGTTATGGCTACACCTTC
few	TRBV5-5	TRBD2	TRBJ2-5	CASSLGTSGETQYF	TGTGCCAGCAGCTTGGGGACTAGCGGAGAGACCCAGTACTTC
many	TRBV4-1	TRBD1	TRBJ2-2	CASSPWTGRNTGELFF	TGCGCCAGCAGCCCGTGGACAGGGAGGAACACCGGGGAGCTGTTTTTT
many	TRBV25-1	TRBD1	TRBJ1-5	CATRTGGLYQPQHF	TGTGCCACCCGGACAGGGGGCTTGTATCAGCCCCAGCATTTT
once	TRBV7-2	-	TRBJ1-1	CVSSFTSGQTNTEAFF	TGTGTCAGCAGCTTTACATCGGGGCAAACGAACACTGAAGCTTTCTTT
-	TRBV9	TRBD2	TRBJ2-7	CASSVGAGGQYEQYF	TGTGCCAGCAGCGTAGGGGCGGGGGGGCAATACGAGCAGTACTTC
-	TRBV3-1	TRBD2	TRBJ2-1	CASSLRSLKRGGSNEQFF	TGTGCCAGCAGCCTAAGGTCCCTGAAGCGGGGGGGCAGCAATGAGCAGTTCTTC